Each of the 16 T cell receptor beta chains below was sequenced from the same sample in a study of shared clonotypes between healthy human individuals. Method: immunoSEQ multiplex PCR; TCRdb's copy keeps in-frame clones and lacks some. The table records about half a million clones, about 78% of them present only once. The sequencing sample was made of PBMCs. These receptor sequences come from a woman between 40 and 50 years old in good health. Some clones in this sample may be carry-over from other donors' samples.

On this clone: Other DNA sequences from this sample encode an identical CDR3 as well. The genes are TRBV7-3 and TRBJ1-3; 7 bases map to TRBD1. Germline V gene sequence: CDR1 SGHTA, CDR2 FQGTGA. The CDR3 is 14 amino acids. V shed 5 bases and J 1 base; nucleotides not matched to a gene: 2. The CDR3 DNA is TGTGCCAGCAGCCCGACAGGGTCTGGAAACACCATATATTTT. Translated, it gives CASSPTGSGNTIYF.

About this clone itself: Within the sample, other DNA sequences also encode this same CDR3. The V call is TRBV19, the J call TRBJ1-4; D may be TRBD1 (5 bases). Trimming took off 3 bases at V and 0 bases at J, with 8 bases between the two ends. CDR3 size: 15 residues. Germline CDR1 and CDR2: LNHDA and SQIVND (reference sequence). DNA of the CDR3: TGTGCCAGTAGTATTACAGGTACAACTAATGAAAAACTGTTTTTT. It codes for CASSITGTTNEKLFF.

This clone was observed at least ten times. This rearrangement joins TRBV7-9 to TRBJ2-4; no reliable D call. Germline V CDR1 and CDR2: SEHNR, FQNEAQ (reference sequence). V lost 5 bases and J 7 bases, leaving 15 bases between the germline ends. This CDR3 has 14 amino acids. As DNA, the CDR3 is TGTGCCAGCAGCGGTACGGCCGCGGCGAACATTCAGTACTTC. It encodes CASSGTAAANIQYF.

The V gene is TRBV4-2, the J gene TRBJ2-5; TRBD2 matches at 11 bases. V was pared by 2 bases and J by 8 bases, with 13 bases of the junction left unmatched. Per germline, CDR1 LGHNA and CDR2 YNFKEQ. This CDR3 contains 17 residues. CDR3 in amino acids: CASSQFLGLAAVYTQYF. DNA of the CDR3: TGTGCCAGCAGCCAATTCTTGGGACTAGCGGCGGTCTATACCCAGTACTTC.

The rearrangement links TRBV27 to TRBJ2-1; no definite D call. Germline V lookup: CDR1 MNHEY, CDR2 SMNVEV (reference sequence). The CDR3 covers 13 residues. V lost 3 bases to trimming and J lost 7 bases, with 10 bases between them. DNA of the CDR3: TGTGCCAGCAGTTTTCAGTCGATGAATGAGCAGTTCTTC. It yields the protein CASSFQSMNEQFF.

The chain couples TRBV27 to TRBJ2-3; 7 nucleotides align to TRBD2. The ends lost 2 bases at V and 1 base at J; junction bases unmatched: 3. The V gene's germline CDR1 is MNHEY and CDR2 SMNVEV (reference sequence). This CDR3 has 15 amino acids. The CDR3 sequence is CASSLGGVGTDTQYF. CDR3 nucleotide sequence: TGTGCCAGCAGTTTAGGGGGGGTCGGCACAGATACGCAGTATTTT.

In its sample, this clone was seen once. J is TRBJ2-1 and V is TRBV6-6; D ambiguous. Germline V lookup: CDR1 MNHNY, CDR2 SVGAGI (reference sequence). This CDR3 comprises 14 residues. Trimming pared 0 bases from V and 7 bases from J, leaving 10 bases between. The CDR3 sequence is CASSYSRLRNEQFF. In DNA form, the CDR3 reads TGTGCCAGCAGTTACTCTAGGCTTCGGAATGAGCAGTTCTTC.

The V and J genes are TRBV30 and TRBJ1-1, with D unresolved. This CDR3 is built from 12 residues. Germline-derived CDR1 and CDR2 are GTSNPN and SVGIG (reference sequence). V gave up 4 bases and J gave up 6 bases, with 12 bases separating them. The CDR3 nucleotides read TGTGCCTGGATAAGGGTCTCCTCTGAAGCTTTCTTT. It encodes CAWIRVSSEAFF.

V and J are TRBV11-2 and TRBJ2-5; the match to TRBD1 covers 12 bases. V lost 3 bases to trimming and J lost 5 bases; unmatched junction nucleotides: 10. The CDR3 extends over 17 amino acids. Looked up from germline, CDR1 is SGHAT and CDR2 is FQNNGV. CDR3 protein: CASSFGAGQGAGETQYF. CDR3 nucleotides: TGTGCCAGCAGCTTTGGTGCGGGACAGGGGGCTGGGGAGACCCAGTACTTC.

The chain carries TRBV19 and TRBJ1-2, with D hard to call. The CDR3 is 10 residues long. Germline lookup yields CDR1 LNHDA and CDR2 SQIVND (reference sequence). V was clipped by 7 bases and J by 6 bases, with 6 bases between them. The CDR3 region has the DNA TGTGCCAGTACTCTTAATGGCTACACCTTC. It specifies CASTLNGYTF.

The chain carries TRBV19 and TRBJ1-3, with 8 bases lining up with TRBD1. Germline trimming cut 5 bases from V and 4 bases from J; bases unmatched to any gene: 10. The CDR3 contains 16 residues. The germline V gene has CDR1 LNHDA and CDR2 SQIVND (reference sequence). The CDR3 DNA sequence: TGTGCCAGTAGTGTCACTTCGACAGGGGTCGGAAACACCATATATTTT. The encoded protein is CASSVTSTGVGNTIYF.

To note about this clone: The junction differs from germline at one of its ends, possibly a read error. The genes are TRBV5-1 and TRBJ2-7; possible D gene TRBD1, 6 bases. The germline V gene encodes CDR1 SGHRS and CDR2 YFSETQ. This CDR3 is 8 amino acids long. The CDR3 region is CASIAGVF. CDR3 DNA: TGCGCCAGTATTGCAGGGGTCTTC. The whole variable domain, remainder taken from reference TRBV5-1 and TRBJ2-7, is KAGVTQTPRYLIKTRGQQVTLSCSPISGHRSVSWYQQTPGQGLQFLFEYFSETQRNKGNFPGRFSGRQFSNSRSEMNVSTLELGDSALYLCASIAGVFGPGTRLTVT.

The chain recombines TRBV28 with TRBJ1-1, with D maybe TRBD1 (5 bases). CDR3 length equals 14 residues. Trimming took 0 bases from V and 2 from J, leaving 7 bases between them. Germline V lookup: CDR1 MDHEN, CDR2 SYDVKM. Here the CDR3 reads CASSLWGGNTEAFF. CDR3 nucleotide sequence: TGTGCCAGCAGTTTATGGGGGGGAAACACTGAAGCTTTCTTT.

The chain employs TRBV6-1 and TRBJ2-7; 10 bases fit TRBD2. V lost 7 bases, J lost 3 bases, and 6 bases stayed unmatched. Per germline, CDR1 MNHNS and CDR2 SASEGT. The CDR3 totals 14 residues. The CDR3 reads CASILLAGSYEQYF. Here the CDR3 DNA reads TGTGCCAGCATCCTACTAGCGGGGAGCTACGAGCAGTACTTC.

V gene TRBV6-6 combines with J gene TRBJ2-1; D is uncertain. The CDR3 runs 13 residues. Germline CDR1 reads MNHNY; CDR2 reads SVGAGI (reference sequence). Trimming removed 7 bases at V and 4 bases at J, with 11 bases between. DNA for the CDR3: TGTGCCAGCAAACCGACAAGTTACAATGAGCAGTTCTTC. Protein: CASKPTSYNEQFF.

This clone was counted a few times. The chain recombines TRBV25-1 with TRBJ2-2, with D possibly being TRBD1 or TRBD2 (5 bases each). Germline lookup yields CDR1 MGHDK and CDR2 SYGVNS. The CDR3 runs to 15 residues. V was pared by 3 bases and J by 6 bases, with 14 bases between. The CDR3 loop reads CASSDPGPKPGELFF. The CDR3 DNA is TGTGCCAGCAGTGACCCGGGACCCAAGCCCGGGGAGCTGTTTTTT.